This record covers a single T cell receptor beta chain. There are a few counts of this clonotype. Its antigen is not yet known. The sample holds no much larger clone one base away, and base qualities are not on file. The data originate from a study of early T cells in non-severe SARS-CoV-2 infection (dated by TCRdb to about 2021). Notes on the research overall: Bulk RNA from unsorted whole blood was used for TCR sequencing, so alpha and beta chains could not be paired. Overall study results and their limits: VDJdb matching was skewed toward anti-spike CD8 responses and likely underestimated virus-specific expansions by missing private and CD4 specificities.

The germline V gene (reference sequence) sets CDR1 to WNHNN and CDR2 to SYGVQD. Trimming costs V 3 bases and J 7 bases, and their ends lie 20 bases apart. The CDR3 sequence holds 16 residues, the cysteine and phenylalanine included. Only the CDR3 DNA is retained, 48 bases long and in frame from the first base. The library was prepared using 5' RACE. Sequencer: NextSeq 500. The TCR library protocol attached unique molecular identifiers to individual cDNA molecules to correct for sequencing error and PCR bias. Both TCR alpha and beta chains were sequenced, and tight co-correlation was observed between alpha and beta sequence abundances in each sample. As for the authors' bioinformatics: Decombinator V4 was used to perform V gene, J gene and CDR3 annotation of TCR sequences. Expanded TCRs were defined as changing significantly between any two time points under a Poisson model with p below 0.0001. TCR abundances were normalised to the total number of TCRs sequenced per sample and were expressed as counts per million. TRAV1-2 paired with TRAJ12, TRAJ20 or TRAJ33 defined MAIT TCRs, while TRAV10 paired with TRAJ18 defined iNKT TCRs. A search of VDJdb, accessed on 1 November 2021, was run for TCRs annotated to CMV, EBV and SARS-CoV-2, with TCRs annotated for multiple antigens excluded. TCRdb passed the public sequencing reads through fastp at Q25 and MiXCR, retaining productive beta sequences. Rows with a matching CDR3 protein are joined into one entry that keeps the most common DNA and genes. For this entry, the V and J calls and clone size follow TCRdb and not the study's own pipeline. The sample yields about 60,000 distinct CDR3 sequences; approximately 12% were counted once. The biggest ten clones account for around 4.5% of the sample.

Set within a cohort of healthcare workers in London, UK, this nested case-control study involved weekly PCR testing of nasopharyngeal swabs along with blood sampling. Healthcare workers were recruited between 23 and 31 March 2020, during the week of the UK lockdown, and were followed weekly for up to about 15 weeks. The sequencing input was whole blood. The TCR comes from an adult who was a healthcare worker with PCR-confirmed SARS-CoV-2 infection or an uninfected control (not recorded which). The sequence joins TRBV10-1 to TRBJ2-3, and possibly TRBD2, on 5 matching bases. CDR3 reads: CASSDQIAPGMNTQYF. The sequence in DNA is TGCGCCAGCAGTGATCAGATAGCGCCAGGAATGAATACGCAGTATTTT.